Each of the 21 T cell receptor beta chains below was sequenced from the same sample in a study of Ad26.COV2.S vaccination and SARS-CoV-2 variants. Treatment defined: around 19 received Ad26.COV2.S at low or high dose, single or two shots; five or six received placebo; per-sample allocation not given. The investigators took samples on day 63 after the first vaccine or placebo injection. TCRdb's copy holds only in-frame clones and misses some; the assay was immunoSEQ multiplex PCR. The data hold some 320,000 clones, with around 81% observed a single time. The material sequenced was peripheral blood, taken in a trial of Ad26.COV2.S vaccine versus placebo. The receptors were sampled from a person aged 18-65 years who received the Ad26.COV2.S COVID-19 vaccine or a placebo.

The rearrangement uses TRBV19 and TRBJ2-1; 11 positions agree with TRBD1. This CDR3 is built from 15 residues. V lost 8 bases to trimming and J lost 6 bases; unmatched junction nucleotides: 9. Germline V gene data show CDR1 as LNHDA and CDR2 as SQIVND (reference sequence). The CDR3 loop is CASSTVGTGGNEQFF. The CDR3 coding sequence is TGTGCCAGTTCTACAGTCGGGACAGGGGGCAATGAGCAGTTCTTC.

The chain employs TRBV28 and TRBJ2-5, with D perhaps matching TRBD1 (5 bases). The CDR3 has 16 residues. Trimming removed 6 bases at V and 2 bases at J, with 19 bases between. Germline V lookup: CDR1 MDHEN, CDR2 SYDVKM. CDR3: CASSPAIYRLQETQYF. In DNA, the CDR3 is TGTGCCAGCAGCCCCGCAATTTACAGGCTTCAAGAGACCCAGTACTTC.

In the case of this clone: No DNA is shown, since the ends of the CDR3 on it are uncertain; the CDR3 is the one TCRdb lists. The chain has TRBV9 and TRBJ1-1; the table's D call, TRBD1, has no DNA check behind it. Both ends counted, the CDR3 spans 18 residues. Germline values: CDR1 SGDLS, CDR2 YYNGEE. CDR3 in amino acids: CASSALNTEAFFGQGAFF.

The chain carries TRBV19 and TRBJ2-7, with TRBD1 identical over 9 bases. Per the germline V gene, CDR1 is LNHDA and CDR2 is SQIVND (reference sequence). V gave up 4 bases and J gave up 1 base; unmatched junction bases: 2. The CDR3 is made up of 14 amino acids. Here the CDR3 reads CASSKGQGSYEQYF. As DNA, the CDR3 is TGTGCCAGTAGTAAAGGACAGGGGTCCTACGAGCAGTACTTC. Full variable domain (missing parts from reference TRBV19 and TRBJ2-7): DGGITQSPKYLFRKEGQNVTLSCEQNLNHDAMYWYRQDPGQGLRLIYYSQIVNDFQKGDIAEGYSVSREKKESFPLTVTSAQKNPTAFYLCASSKGQGSYEQYFGPGTRLTVT.

This chain joins TRBV4-1 and TRBJ2-3; 9 bases map to TRBD2. This CDR3 contains 17 residues. The V gene end was trimmed by 3 bases and the J gene end by 8 bases; junction bases not matched to a gene: 15. Germline V gives CDR1 MGHRA, CDR2 YSYEKL. CDR3 sequence reads: CASSHVLAGPACCTQYF. CDR3 sequence (DNA): TGCGCCAGCAGCCACGTACTAGCGGGCCCAGCCTGTTGTACGCAGTATTTT.

The chain joins TRBV6-5 to TRBJ1-3; D unclear. The germline gives CDR1 MNHEY, CDR2 SVGAGI. This CDR3 has 14 amino acids. V lost 3 bases and J 4 bases, leaving 10 bases between the germline ends. CDR3 protein: CASSYSGSGNTIYF. CDR3 DNA sequence: TGTGCCAGCAGTTATTCAGGATCAGGAAACACCATATATTTT.

The chain recombines TRBV28 with TRBJ2-5, with D tentatively TRBD2 (5 bases). Trimming cost V 4 bases and J 4 bases, with 16 bases left between them. The CDR3 has 15 residues. CDR1 is MDHEN and CDR2 is SYDVKM in the germline V gene. CDR3 nucleotide sequence: TGTGCCAGCAGTTCGATCTTTGCTGAGGGAGAGACCCAGTACTTC. Translation gives CASSSIFAEGETQYF.

The rearrangement links TRBV19 to TRBJ1-4; 11 bases fit TRBD1. Germline V CDR1 and CDR2: LNHDA, SQIVND (reference sequence). There are 15 residues in the CDR3. Germline trimming cut 7 bases from V and 3 bases from J; bases unmatched to any gene: 4. The CDR3 bases are TGTGCCAGTAAATGGGACAGGGGGGCTAATGAAAAACTGTTTTTT. Protein sequence: CASKWDRGANEKLFF.

The table lists this clone with a count of one. The J gene is TRBJ2-7, the V gene TRBV24-1; no definite D call. This CDR3 comprises 15 residues. V was pared by 1 base and J by 5 bases, with 14 bases between. Germline values: CDR1 KGHDR, CDR2 SFDVKD. CDR3 DNA sequence: TGTGCCACCAGTGATTTAGGTGGCGCCCTTCACGAGCAGTACTTC. Translation: CATSDLGGALHEQYF.

The V call is TRBV7-3, the J call TRBJ2-1; the D call may be TRBD1 or TRBD2 (6 bases each). V was clipped by 5 bases and J by 10 bases, with 15 bases between them. CDR1 is SGHTA and CDR2 is FQGTGA in the germline V gene. The CDR3 is made up of 13 amino acids. Written as DNA, the CDR3 is TGTGCCAGCAGCCCTCGTTTCGGGGGCGAGCAGTTCTTC. Protein sequence: CASSPRFGGEQFF.

This clone was counted a few times. The chain couples TRBV7-9 to TRBJ2-7; 7 nucleotides agree with TRBD1. With V trimmed by 1 base and J by 2 bases, 5 bases remained unmatched. In germline, CDR1 is SEHNR, CDR2 FQNEAQ (reference sequence). The CDR3 is made up of 15 amino acids. The CDR3 loop is CASSLDRDSPYEQYF. CDR3 sequence (DNA): TGTGCCAGCAGCTTAGACCGGGACAGTCCCTACGAGCAGTACTTC.

The chain couples TRBV6-5 to TRBJ2-1; no clear D gene. Germline CDR1 is MNHEY and CDR2 is SVGAGI. The V gene lost 3 bases and the J gene lost 0 bases, with 9 bases spanning the gap. The CDR3 length is 15 residues. This CDR3 reads CASSYERLSYNEQFF. CDR3 DNA sequence: TGTGCCAGCAGTTATGAGCGCCTCTCCTACAATGAGCAGTTCTTC.

This chain connects TRBV30 to TRBJ2-3; 8 bases fit TRBD2. The CDR3 runs to 14 residues. V dropped 1 base and J dropped 3; count of bases not matched to a gene: 3. CDR1 is GTSNPN and CDR2 is SVGIG in the germline V gene (reference sequence). DNA for the CDR3: TGTGCCTGGAGTGGGCGGGGGGCAACAGATACGCAGTATTTT. Encoded protein: CAWSGRGATDTQYF. Supplemented by reference TRBV30 and TRBJ2-3, the full variable domain reads SQTIHQWPATLVQPVGSPLSLECTVEGTSNPNLYWYRQAAGRGLQLLFYSVGIGQISSEVPQNLSASRPQDRQFILSSKKLLLSDSGFYLCAWSGRGATDTQYFGPGTRLTVL.

CDR3 loop: CASSYSQGIYEQYF. CDR3 bases: TGTGCCAGCAGTTACTCCCAGGGCATCTACGAGCAGTACTTC. J is TRBJ2-7 and V is TRBV6-5, with D possibly matching TRBD1 (5 bases). The V gene lost 0 bases and the J gene lost 3 bases, with 9 bases spanning the gap. Germline assignment: CDR1 MNHEY and CDR2 SVGAGI. CDR3 length equals 14 residues.

This clone was counted between two and nine times. The chain combines TRBV28 with TRBJ1-6; TRBD1 agrees at 9 bases. The J segment lost 9 bases and the V segment lost 8 bases, leaving 17 bases of the junction unmatched. The CDR3 loop spans 17 amino acids. CDR1 and CDR2 (germline): MDHEN, SYDVKM. CDR3 region: CASETPDRDRESSPLHF. CDR3 in DNA: TGTGCCAGCGAAACCCCAGACCGGGACAGGGAAAGTTCACCCCTCCACTTT.

This chain connects TRBV7-9 to TRBJ1-3, with a tentative D call TRBD1 (6 bases). This CDR3 is 13 amino acids long. The V end lost 7 bases, the J end lost 4 bases, and 11 bases lay between the germline ends. The germline CDR1 and CDR2 sequences are SEHNR and FQNEAQ (reference sequence). CDR3 coding DNA: TGTGCCAGCACCTGGACAGTCGGAAACACCATATATTTT. It yields the protein CASTWTVGNTIYF.

The V gene is TRBV2, the J gene TRBJ2-7; D remains unclear. Between the trimmed V and J ends, which lost 2 bases and 0 bases, there was a span of 5 bases. This CDR3 has 13 amino acids. The V gene's germline CDR1 is SNHLY and CDR2 FYNNEI. Written as DNA, the CDR3 is TGTGCCAGCAGTGAACAGGCCTCCTACGAGCAGTACTTC. This translates into CASSEQASYEQYF.

This chain connects TRBV7-2 to TRBJ2-7; D perhaps matches TRBD2 (6 bases). V shed 4 bases and J shed 4 bases, with 17 bases lying between them. Germline V gene sequence: CDR1 SGHTA, CDR2 FQGNSA. The CDR3 has 15 amino acids. The DNA of the CDR3 is TGTGCCAGCAGCTCCTACGGGGCGGGGTCGTACGAGCAGTACTTC. Translation: CASSSYGAGSYEQYF. The variable domain in full, with the rest retrieved from reference TRBV7-2 and TRBJ2-7, is GAGVSQSPSNKVTEKGKDVELRCDPISGHTALYWYRQSLGQGLEFLIYFQGNSAPDKSGLPSDRFSAERTGGSVSTLTIQRTQQEDSAVYLCASSSYGAGSYEQYFGPGTRLTVT.

This chain connects TRBV5-6 to TRBJ1-6; the D gene is possibly TRBD1 (5 bases). The V end lost 5 bases, the J end lost 8 bases, and 17 bases lay between the germline ends. The CDR3 is made up of 15 amino acids. CDR1 is SGHDT, CDR2 YYEEEE, per germline. CDR3 DNA: TGTGCCAGCAGGTTTGGCTGGGGGTCGGATTCACCCCTCCACTTT. This sequence encodes CASRFGWGSDSPLHF.

Concerning this clone: Other nucleotide sequences from this sample produce the same CDR3. The J gene is TRBJ2-7, the V gene TRBV27; D is tentatively TRBD1 or TRBD2 (6 bases each). The CDR3 length is 13 residues. Germline V gene data show CDR1 as MNHEY and CDR2 as SMNVEV (reference sequence). Trimming shortened V by 3 bases and J by 4 bases, and 10 bases separated the two germline ends. CDR3 bases: TGTGCCAGCAGTTTTGGAGGGGGATACGAGCAGTACTTC. It translates to CASSFGGGYEQYF.

In nucleotides, the CDR3 is TGTGCCAGCAGCTTCGGGACAGGGCCTAACTATGGCTACACCTTC. Amino acid sequence: CASSFGTGPNYGYTF. This rearrangement joins TRBV7-3 to TRBJ1-2, with 9 positions matching TRBD1. With 3 bases clipped from V and 0 bases from J, the junction kept 2 bases outside the gene matches. The CDR3 sequence is 15 residues long. In germline, CDR1 is SGHTA, CDR2 FQGTGA. The full variable domain, with the rest looked up from reference TRBV7-3 and TRBJ1-2, is GAGVSQTPSNKVTEKGKYVELRCDPISGHTALYWYRQSLGQGPEFLIYFQGTGAADDSGLPNDRFFAVRPEGSVSTLKIQRTERGDSAVYLCASSFGTGPNYGYTFGSGTRLTVV.